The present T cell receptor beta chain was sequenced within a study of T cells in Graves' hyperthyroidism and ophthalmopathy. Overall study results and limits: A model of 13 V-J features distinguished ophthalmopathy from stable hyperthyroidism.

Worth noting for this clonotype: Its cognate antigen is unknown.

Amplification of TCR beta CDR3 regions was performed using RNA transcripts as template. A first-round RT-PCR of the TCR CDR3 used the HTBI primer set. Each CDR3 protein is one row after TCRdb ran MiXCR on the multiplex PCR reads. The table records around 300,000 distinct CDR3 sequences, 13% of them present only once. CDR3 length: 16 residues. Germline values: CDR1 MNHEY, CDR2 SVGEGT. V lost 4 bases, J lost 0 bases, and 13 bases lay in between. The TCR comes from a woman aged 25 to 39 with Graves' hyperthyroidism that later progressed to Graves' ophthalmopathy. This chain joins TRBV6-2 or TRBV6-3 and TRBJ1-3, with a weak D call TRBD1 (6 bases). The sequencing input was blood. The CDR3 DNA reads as TGTGCCAGCAGTTCACAGGGCCCAAGCTCTGGAAACACCATATATTTT. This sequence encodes CASSSQGPSSGNTIYF.